A single sample gave rise to the 20 T cell receptor beta chains below, sequenced in a study of blood T cells in healthy people across ages. PCR was performed a second time for roughly 7 to 11 cycles using a sample-barcoded 5' primer and a J-beta primer mix. TCRdb analysed the 5' RACE reads with MiXCR anew, one entry per CDR3 protein. The sample shows more than 800,000 distinct CDR3 sequences, 40% to 50% of them seen only once. Sequencing input: blood. The receptors were sampled from a woman aged 60 to 75 in good health.

This clonotype was seen a few times. The V gene is TRBV15, the J gene TRBJ2-5; the D is unclear. This CDR3 is built from 13 residues. The germline CDR1 and CDR2 sequences are LNHNV and YYDKDF (reference sequence). The V and J ends lost 8 bases and 3 bases respectively, with 13 bases between them. CDR3 in DNA: TGTGCCACCGGGCGAGGATATAAAGAGACCCAGTACTTC. It encodes CATGRGYKETQYF.

The chain has TRBV5-1 and TRBJ2-1; 13 bases fit TRBD2. Germline values: CDR1 SGHRS, CDR2 YFSETQ. Trimming at V came to 3 bases and at J to 4 bases, leaving 10 bases not matched to a gene. CDR3 length: 18 amino acids. For the CDR3, the DNA is TGCGCCAGCAGCTCTCCAAGACTAGCGGGAGGACGGTACAATGAGCAGTTCTTC. Protein: CASSSPRLAGGRYNEQFF.

Comments on this clonotype: One end of the junction does not line up with germline, which may come from a read error. The rearrangement uses TRBV20-1 and TRBJ2-3; 8 positions match TRBD2. Germline V gives CDR1 DFQATT, CDR2 SNEGSKA (reference sequence). The CDR3 spans 15 residues. CDR3 residues: CSARGAGGGTDTQYF. The CDR3 DNA is TGCAGTGCCAGAGGGGCGGGAGGCGGCACAGATACGCAGTATTTT.

Note on this clonotype: Likely a read error: the CDR3 ends without its conserved phenylalanine or tryptophan. This rearrangement joins TRBV10-1 to TRBJ2-1; TRBD2 aligns across 8 bases. The length of the CDR3 is 16 residues. V lost 3 bases to trimming and J lost 4 bases; unmatched junction nucleotides: 8. CDR1 is WNHNN, CDR2 SYGVQD, per germline (reference sequence). The CDR3 reads CASSDGRGILYNEQFV. The CDR3 nucleotides read TGCGCCAGCAGTGACGGGAGGGGGATACTTTACAATGAGCAGTTCGTC.

The J gene is TRBJ2-1, the V gene TRBV5-6; D gene uncertain. The CDR3 spans 16 residues. The V and J ends lost 4 bases and 3 bases respectively, with 17 bases between them. The germline gives CDR1 SGHDT, CDR2 YYEEEE. The DNA of the CDR3 is TGTGCCAGCAGCCTAATTGGCGCCAGTGTCTACAATGAGCAGTTCTTC. Protein: CASSLIGASVYNEQFF.

Worth noting for this clonotype: This sequence may be a read error, since a much larger clone differs from it by one base. V and J are TRBV27 and TRBJ2-1, with D perhaps TRBD2 (7 bases). The CDR3 has 16 residues. Germline lookup yields CDR1 MNHEY and CDR2 SMNVEV (reference sequence). The CDR3 is CASTIGGASSHNEQFF. The CDR3 nucleotides are TGTGCCAGCACCATAGGGGGGGCCAGCTCCCACAATGAGCAGTTCTTC.

This clonotype was counted a single time. The chain links TRBV4-1 to TRBJ2-1, with D possibly being TRBD1 (5 bases). CDR3 length equals 15 residues. Germline-derived CDR1 and CDR2 are MGHRA and YSYEKL. V was cut by 1 base and J by 1 base, with 8 bases left in between. The CDR3 sequence is CASSQAPGSYNEQFF. CDR3 nucleotide sequence: TGCGCCAGCAGCCAAGCCCCAGGGTCCTACAATGAGCAGTTCTTC.

The rearrangement joins TRBV2 to TRBJ2-1, with 7 bases that match TRBD2. There are 16 residues in the CDR3. CDR1 is SNHLY and CDR2 is FYNNEI in the germline V gene. Germline trimming cut 4 bases from V and 10 bases from J; bases unmatched to any gene: 16. The CDR3 nucleotides read TGTGCCAGCAGTGGGGGACCCAAGGGAGGGGAATGGGAGCAGTTCTTC. Translating it yields CASSGGPKGGEWEQFF.

This clonotype was picked up one time. V and J are TRBV5-6 and TRBJ2-5; no clear D gene. Trimming stripped 2 bases from V and 11 bases from J, with 16 bases between. The CDR3 is 13 amino acids. Germline loops: CDR1 SGHDT, CDR2 YYEEEE. Written as DNA, the CDR3 is TGTGCCAGCAGCTTTGCCCTCTACAATGAGCAGTACTTC. Protein: CASSFALYNEQYF. The full variable domain, completed using reference TRBV5-6 and TRBJ2-5, is DAGVTQSPTHLIKTRGQQVTLRCSPKSGHDTVSWYQQALGQGPQFIFQYYEEEERQRGNFPDRFSGHQFPNYSSELNVNALLLGDSALYLCASSFALYNEQYFGPGTRLLVL.

Many counts were recorded for this clonotype. The J gene is TRBJ2-3, the V gene TRBV3-1; 11 bases fit TRBD2. V was clipped by 0 bases and J by 3 bases; unmatched bases: 8. The CDR3 is 18 amino acids. Germline loops: CDR1 LGHDT, CDR2 YNNKEL (reference sequence). The CDR3 loop reads CASSQENPLAGVTDTQYF. Written as DNA, the CDR3 is TGTGCCAGCAGCCAAGAGAATCCACTAGCGGGAGTTACAGATACGCAGTATTTT.

The V call is TRBV9, the J call TRBJ1-5; TRBD1 is a possible D gene (5 bases). Trimming left V 4 bases short and J 7 bases short, with 18 bases between. This CDR3 is built from 15 residues. Per the germline V gene, CDR1 is SGDLS and CDR2 is YYNGEE. This chain's CDR3 is CASSSGGDGRQPQHF. DNA of the CDR3: TGTGCCAGCAGCTCAGGTGGGGACGGGCGGCAGCCCCAGCATTTT.

The gene calls are TRBV7-9 and TRBJ2-3; D is uncertain. The CDR3 has 14 residues. V shed 6 bases and J shed 2 bases, with 12 bases lying between them. Per the germline V gene, CDR1 is SEHNR and CDR2 is FQNEAQ (reference sequence). DNA of the CDR3: TGTGCCAGCAGTCCCATCAGGTTCACAGATACGCAGTATTTT. It is translated as CASSPIRFTDTQYF.

In regard to this clonotype: A much bigger clone sits one base away, suggesting this may be a read error. Given the absence of the conserved phenylalanine or tryptophan at the CDR3 end, a read error is likely. This rearrangement joins TRBV12-3 or TRBV12-4 to TRBJ2-3; D remains ambiguous. V was cut by 7 bases and J by 6 bases, with 14 bases left in between. There are 13 residues in the CDR3. CDR3 loop: CASIQDLWDTQYL. Here the CDR3 DNA reads TGTGCCAGCATCCAAGACCTCTGGGATACGCAGTATCTT.

This chain connects TRBV12-3 or TRBV12-4 to TRBJ2-3; TRBD1 agrees at 7 bases. Trimming at V came to 0 bases and at J to 6 bases, leaving 3 bases not matched to a gene. The CDR3 has 14 residues. CDR3 sequence (DNA): TGTGCCAGCAGTTTAGCGGGGACAGAGGATACGCAGTATTTT. It codes for CASSLAGTEDTQYF.

A few counts support this clonotype. V usage is TRBV7-2 and J usage is TRBJ2-1; 7 bases match TRBD2. The CDR3 spans 11 residues. Trimming took 7 bases from V and 10 from J; bases not matched to a gene: 4. Germline V gives CDR1 SGHTA, CDR2 FQGNSA. The CDR3 DNA is TGTGCCAGCACACTAGCGATCGAGCAGTTCTTC. This encodes CASTLAIEQFF.

This chain connects TRBV10-2 to TRBJ2-5; TRBD2 matches 8 bases. From germline, CDR1 is WSHSY and CDR2 SAAADI. The V and J ends lost 9 bases and 2 bases, in that order; junction bases with no gene match: 11. The CDR3 runs 15 residues. CDR3 sequence reads: CARTTSSGPQETQYF. CDR3 in DNA: TGCGCCAGGACCACCTCTAGCGGGCCGCAAGAGACCCAGTACTTC.

The chain links TRBV25-1 to TRBJ2-5; D is perhaps TRBD1 or TRBD2 (6 bases each). Between the trimmed V and J ends, which lost 7 bases and 3 bases, there was a span of 12 bases. CDR3 length: 13 amino acids. Germline V gene sequence: CDR1 MGHDK, CDR2 SYGVNS. This CDR3 reads CASTERGEETQYF. The CDR3 DNA sequence: TGTGCCAGCACCGAAAGGGGGGAAGAGACCCAGTACTTC.

The chain employs TRBV29-1 and TRBJ2-4, with TRBD1 identical over 8 bases. Trimming took 4 bases from V and 2 from J; bases not matched to a gene: 4. There are 14 residues in the CDR3. Germline assignment: CDR1 SQVTM and CDR2 ANQGSEA. The CDR3 spells CSVGRTGPKNIQYF. CDR3 nucleotides: TGCAGCGTTGGCCGGACAGGGCCCAAAAACATTCAGTACTTC.

The sample holds a few counts of this clonotype. The chain employs TRBV7-2 and TRBJ2-7; TRBD1 matches at 7 bases. CDR3 length equals 16 residues. Losses at the gene ends were 5 bases for V and 6 bases for J; bases not matched to a gene: 16. Germline CDR1 SGHTA, CDR2 FQGNSA. In DNA form, the CDR3 reads TGTGCCAGCAGCCCACATAATGACAGGGATTCTGCCGAGCAGTACTTC. It encodes CASSPHNDRDSAEQYF.

The table lists this clonotype with many counts. The chain links TRBV7-9 to TRBJ2-1; D is uncertain. This CDR3 is built from 12 residues. Germline CDR1 is SEHNR and CDR2 is FQNEAQ (reference sequence). Trimming shortened V by 0 bases and J by 6 bases, and 3 bases separated the two germline ends. This CDR3 is CASSLARNEQFF. DNA of the CDR3: TGTGCCAGCAGCTTAGCACGCAATGAGCAGTTCTTC.